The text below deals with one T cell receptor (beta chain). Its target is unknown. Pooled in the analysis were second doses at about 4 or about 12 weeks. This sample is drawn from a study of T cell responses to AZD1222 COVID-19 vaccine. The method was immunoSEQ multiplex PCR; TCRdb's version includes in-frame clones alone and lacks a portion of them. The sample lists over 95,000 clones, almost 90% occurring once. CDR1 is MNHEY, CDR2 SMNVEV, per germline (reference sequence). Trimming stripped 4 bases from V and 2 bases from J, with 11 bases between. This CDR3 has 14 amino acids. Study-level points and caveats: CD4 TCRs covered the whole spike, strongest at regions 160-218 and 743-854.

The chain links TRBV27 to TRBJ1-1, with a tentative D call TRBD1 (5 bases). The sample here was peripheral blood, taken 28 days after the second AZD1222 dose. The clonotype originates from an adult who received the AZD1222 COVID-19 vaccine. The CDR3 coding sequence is TGTGCCAGCAGTTCTTGGGGCCCTAACACTGAAGCTTTCTTT. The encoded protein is CASSSWGPNTEAFF.